This T cell receptor (beta chain) was recovered during a study of T cells in Graves' hyperthyroidism and ophthalmopathy. The overall study: Peripheral blood was drawn at first diagnosis, prior to all treatment. Broader study findings: Most thyroid clonotypes expanded above 0.001 were also detected in blood.

Exclusion criteria comprised uncontrolled infection, other autoimmune disease, pregnancy or lactation. On the basis of clinical symptoms, serum thyroxine and TRAb, thyroid ultrasound and orbital computed tomography, diagnoses were made. Amplified TCR beta CDR3 regions derived from RNA transcripts. The TCR CDR3 was amplified in a first-round RT-PCR using the HTBI primer set. TCRdb analysed the multiplex PCR reads with MiXCR anew, one entry per CDR3 protein. This sample carries around 500,000 distinct CDR3 sequences, about 16% of them seen once, and the ten largest clones take over 25%. With respect to this clonotype: Its antigen is still unknown.

Germline CDR1 is SGHTA and CDR2 is FQGNSA. V shed 5 bases, J shed 2 bases, and the junction held 4 bases outside the gene matches. The CDR3 covers 14 residues. The chain recombines TRBV7-2 with TRBJ2-7, with 9 positions matching TRBD1. Sequenced sample: blood. This clonotype was sampled from a woman aged 25-40 years with Graves' ophthalmopathy. The CDR3 DNA is TGTGCCAGCAGCACCGGGACAGGGCCCTACGAGCAGTACTTC. This codes for CASSTGTGPYEQYF. Filled out from reference TRBV7-2 and TRBJ2-7, the complete variable domain reads GAGVSQSPSNKVTEKGKDVELRCDPISGHTALYWYRQSLGQGLEFLIYFQGNSAPDKSGLPSDRFSAERTGGSVSTLTIQRTQQEDSAVYLCASSTGTGPYEQYFGPGTRLTVT.